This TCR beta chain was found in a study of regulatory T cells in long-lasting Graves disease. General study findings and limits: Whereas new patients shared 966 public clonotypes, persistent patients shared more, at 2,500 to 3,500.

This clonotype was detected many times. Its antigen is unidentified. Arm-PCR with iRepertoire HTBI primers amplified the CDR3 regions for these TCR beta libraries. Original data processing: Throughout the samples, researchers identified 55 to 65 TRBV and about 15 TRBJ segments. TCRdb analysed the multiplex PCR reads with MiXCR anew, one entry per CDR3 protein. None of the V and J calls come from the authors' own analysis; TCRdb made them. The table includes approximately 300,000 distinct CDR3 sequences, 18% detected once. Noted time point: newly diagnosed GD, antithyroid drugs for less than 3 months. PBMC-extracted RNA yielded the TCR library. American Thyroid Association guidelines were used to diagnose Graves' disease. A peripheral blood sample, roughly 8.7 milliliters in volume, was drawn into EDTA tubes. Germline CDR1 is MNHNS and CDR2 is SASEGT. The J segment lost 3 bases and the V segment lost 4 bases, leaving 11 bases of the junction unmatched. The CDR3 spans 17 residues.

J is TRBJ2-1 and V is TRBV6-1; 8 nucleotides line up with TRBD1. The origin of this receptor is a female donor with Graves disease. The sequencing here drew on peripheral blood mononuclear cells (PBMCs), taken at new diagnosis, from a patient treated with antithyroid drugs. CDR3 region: CASSAAVQGGFYNEQFF. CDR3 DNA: TGTGCCAGCAGTGCCGCAGTACAGGGGGGTTTCTACAATGAGCAGTTCTTC.